This T cell receptor (beta chain) was sequenced for a study of shared T cell receptors in the human thymus. Assay: immunoSEQ multiplex PCR; the TCRdb copy retains only in-frame clones and omits some. The table records 720,000 or so clones, approximately 85% of them present only once. Germline V gene sequence: CDR1 MNHEY, CDR2 SVGAGI. CDR3 length: 13 amino acids. V shed 6 bases, J shed 11 bases, and the junction held 9 bases outside the gene matches. The sample also formed part of further work on human thymus T cells. That study adds: Thymus tissue was removed during corrective cardiac surgery. Gene usage (both V and J) appeared biased in thymic and blood repertoires. Related research found strongly overlapping thymic repertoires in unrelated individuals.

Sequencing was done on a sample of thymocytes. V and J are TRBV6-5 and TRBJ2-5, with TRBD2 identical over 10 bases. The sequence derives from a girl under three years old with a congenital heart defect. The CDR3 is CASRLAGCGEQYF. The CDR3 DNA sequence: TGTGCCAGCAGACTAGCGGGGTGCGGTGAGCAGTACTTC.